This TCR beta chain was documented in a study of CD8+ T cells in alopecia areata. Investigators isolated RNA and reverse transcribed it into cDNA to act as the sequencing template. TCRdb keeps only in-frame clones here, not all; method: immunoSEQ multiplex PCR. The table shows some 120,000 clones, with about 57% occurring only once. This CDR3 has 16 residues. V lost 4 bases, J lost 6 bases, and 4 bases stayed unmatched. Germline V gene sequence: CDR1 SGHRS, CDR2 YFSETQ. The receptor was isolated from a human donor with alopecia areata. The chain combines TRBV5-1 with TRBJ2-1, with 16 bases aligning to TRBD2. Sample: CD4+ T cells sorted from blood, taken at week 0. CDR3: CASSGTSGGATNEQFF. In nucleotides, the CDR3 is TGCGCCAGCAGCGGGACTAGCGGGGGGGCCACCAATGAGCAGTTCTTC.